This TCR beta chain was captured in a study of blood T cell repertoires in COVID-19. Overall study: The United States, Italy and Spain were the sources of the acute and convalescent COVID-19 samples. T cells, B-cell-depleted T cells, or PBMCs supplied cDNA or gDNA.

Assay used: immunoSEQ multiplex PCR; TCRdb lists only in-frame clones, some missing. Altogether under 200,000 clones are present, around four fifths being singletons, with the ten largest covering over 10%. Per the germline V gene, CDR1 is MGHDK and CDR2 is SYGVNS. The germline V and J ends were trimmed by 4 bases and 5 bases, with 8 bases remaining between them. The CDR3 runs 12 residues. The V gene is TRBV25-1, the J gene TRBJ1-1; no definite D call. Sequenced input: peripheral blood. The TCR sequence derives from a man aged 65 to 85 who had recovered from COVID-19. In DNA, the CDR3 is TGTGCCAGCAGTGGAGGTACTACTGAAGCTTTCTTT. Amino acids: CASSGGTTEAFF.